Below are 30 T cell receptor beta chains sequenced from a single sample in a study of control samples from healthy donors and cancer patients. Sequencing was performed with immunoSEQ multiplex PCR; in TCRdb, only in-frame clones are kept and a portion is missing. Of roughly 450,000 clones in the sample, approximately 92% were seen once. The sample comprised PBMCs. These receptors were obtained from a man aged 35 to 55 with head and neck cancer.

J is TRBJ1-1 and V is TRBV5-1; D is uncertain. Germline V gene data show CDR1 as SGHRS and CDR2 as YFSETQ. This CDR3 is 13 amino acids long. The V gene lost 5 bases and the J gene lost 6 bases, with 14 bases spanning the gap. CDR3 residues: CASRNPQASEAFF. DNA for the CDR3: TGCGCCAGCAGGAACCCTCAGGCATCTGAAGCTTTCTTT.

This chain joins TRBV12-3 or TRBV12-4 and TRBJ2-7; D not certain. The CDR3 has 11 amino acids. Trimming stripped 1 base from V and 6 bases from J, with 4 bases between. CDR3 region: CASSLGIEQYF. In nucleotides, the CDR3 is TGTGCCAGCAGTTTAGGTATCGAGCAGTACTTC.

This rearrangement joins TRBV29-1 to TRBJ1-1; 9 bases fit TRBD1. The CDR3 contains 13 residues. Germline trimming cut 8 bases from V and 5 bases from J; bases unmatched to any gene: 9. Germline V lookup: CDR1 SQVTM, CDR2 ANQGSEA. The CDR3, as DNA: TGCAGCACCCGACAGGGGGGTAGGACTGAAGCTTTCTTT. As protein: CSTRQGGRTEAFF.

The genes are TRBV19 and TRBJ2-3; no reliable D call. In germline, CDR1 is LNHDA, CDR2 SQIVND (reference sequence). This CDR3 has 15 amino acids. V shed 5 bases and J shed 0 bases, with 12 bases lying between them. CDR3 nucleotides: TGTGCCAGTAGTTCCAGCGTACCTAGCACAGATACGCAGTATTTT. Amino acids: CASSSSVPSTDTQYF.

The genes are TRBV10-1 and TRBJ1-5; tentatively, D is TRBD1 (6 bases). The CDR3 covers 13 residues. Trimming took off 6 bases at V and 9 bases at J, with 15 bases between the two ends. Looked up from germline, CDR1 is WNHNN and CDR2 is SYGVQD (reference sequence). CDR3: CASSSGAAGPQHF. The CDR3 DNA is TGCGCCAGCAGCTCAGGGGCCGCGGGGCCCCAGCATTTT.

This rearrangement joins TRBV4-1 to TRBJ1-3, with D possibly being TRBD1 (5 bases). The V end lost 0 bases, the J end lost 10 bases, and 13 bases lay between the germline ends. Looked up from germline, CDR1 is MGHRA and CDR2 is YSYEKL. This CDR3 is 14 amino acids long. Written as DNA, the CDR3 is TGCGCCAGCAGCCAAGATTGGGGGATCGGGACCATATATTTT. Amino acid sequence: CASSQDWGIGTIYF.

As for this clone: The identical CDR3 is also encoded by other nucleotide sequences in the sample. The chain links TRBV11-2 to TRBJ1-5, with D unresolved. Germline V lookup: CDR1 SGHAT, CDR2 FQNNGV. Trimming shortened V by 5 bases and J by 2 bases, and 7 bases separated the two germline ends. This CDR3 spans 13 amino acids. DNA of the CDR3: TGTGCCAGCAGCGCCACGGGCAATCAGCCCCAGCATTTT. Translation: CASSATGNQPQHF.

The chain uses TRBV28 and TRBJ2-7, with 7 bases lining up with TRBD2. The CDR3 spans 17 residues. CDR1 and CDR2 from the germline V gene are MDHEN and SYDVKM. The V and J ends lost 4 bases and 4 bases, in that order; junction bases with no gene match: 16. CDR3 in amino acids: CASSSAGDYPPLYEQYF. The CDR3 DNA is TGTGCCAGCAGTTCCGCCGGGGACTATCCGCCCCTATACGAGCAGTACTTC.

This chain connects TRBV7-2 to TRBJ2-7; tentative D call: TRBD1 (5 bases). There are 13 residues in the CDR3. Germline CDR1 reads SGHTA; CDR2 reads FQGNSA. V lost 7 bases, J lost 0 bases, and 10 bases lay in between. CDR3 amino acids: CASNPDISYEQYF. DNA of the CDR3: TGTGCCAGCAACCCGGACATCTCCTACGAGCAGTACTTC.

The chain uses TRBV30 and TRBJ2-2; D tentatively reads TRBD1 or TRBD2 (5 bases each). The CDR3 is 13 amino acids. Trimming pared 3 bases from V and 4 bases from J, leaving 9 bases between. Germline CDR1 reads GTSNPN; CDR2 reads SVGIG (reference sequence). The DNA for the CDR3 is TGTGCCTGGAGGGGACGGGTCACCGGGGAGCTGTTTTTT. Translated, it gives CAWRGRVTGELFF.

This rearrangement joins TRBV7-3 to TRBJ2-5, with D possibly matching TRBD1 (5 bases). CDR1 SGHTA and CDR2 FQGTGA come from the germline V gene. V lost 2 bases and J 2 bases, leaving 12 bases between the germline ends. This CDR3 contains 15 residues. In DNA form, the CDR3 reads TGTGCCAGCAGCTTATTAGGGGCAGGGCAAGAGACCCAGTACTTC. Translating gives CASSLLGAGQETQYF. The whole variable domain, filled in from reference TRBV7-3 and TRBJ2-5, reads GAGVSQTPSNKVTEKGKYVELRCDPISGHTALYWYRQSLGQGPEFLIYFQGTGAADDSGLPNDRFFAVRPEGSVSTLKIQRTERGDSAVYLCASSLLGAGQETQYFGPGTRLLVL.

The CDR3 nucleotides read TGCGCCAGCAGCCAGGACTACACAGATACGCAGTATTTT. Its protein is CASSQDYTDTQYF. The chain joins TRBV5-1 to TRBJ2-3; the D gene is possibly TRBD2 (6 bases). The CDR3 is 13 residues long. V gave up 4 bases and J gave up 2 bases, with 8 bases separating them. Germline V gene sequence: CDR1 SGHRS, CDR2 YFSETQ.

The V and J genes are TRBV4-2 and TRBJ2-6; 7 bases are a match to TRBD1. Looked up from germline, CDR1 is LGHNA and CDR2 is YNFKEQ. V gave up 4 bases and J gave up 0 bases; unmatched junction bases: 3. The CDR3 has 16 amino acids. CDR3 residues: CASSLQGVSGANVLTF. The CDR3 DNA reads as TGTGCCAGCAGCCTCCAGGGGGTCTCTGGGGCCAACGTCCTGACTTTC.

This clone was seen a few times. This rearrangement joins TRBV7-3 to TRBJ1-3, with D possibly being TRBD1 (6 bases). Trimming cost V 2 bases and J 2 bases, with 10 bases left between them. The length of the CDR3 is 15 residues. Germline CDR1 reads SGHTA; CDR2 reads FQGTGA. This CDR3 is CASSLGPGAGNTIYF. DNA of the CDR3: TGTGCCAGCAGCTTAGGTCCAGGGGCTGGAAACACCATATATTTT.

The V call is TRBV19, the J call TRBJ2-1, with TRBD2 matching 9 bases. With V trimmed by 5 bases and J by 10 bases, 9 bases remained unmatched. Germline V lookup: CDR1 LNHDA, CDR2 SQIVND (reference sequence). The CDR3 covers 14 residues. The CDR3 DNA sequence: TGTGCCAGTAGTGCTAGCGGGGCCACCATGGAGCAGTTCTTC. Amino acids: CASSASGATMEQFF.

The rearrangement links TRBV7-2 to TRBJ1-5, with D possibly being TRBD1 (5 bases). The V gene lost 2 bases and the J gene lost 1 base, with 9 bases spanning the gap. The CDR3 runs 15 residues. Germline V gene sequence: CDR1 SGHTA, CDR2 FQGNSA. As DNA, the CDR3 is TGTGCCAGCAGCTTAAGGCCAGGGAGCAATCAGCCCCAGCATTTT. Encoded protein: CASSLRPGSNQPQHF.

V gene TRBV19 combines with J gene TRBJ1-4; 7 bases align to TRBD1. Trimming at V came to 4 bases and at J to 8 bases, leaving 7 bases not matched to a gene. The CDR3 runs to 14 residues. Germline V gives CDR1 LNHDA, CDR2 SQIVND (reference sequence). The CDR3 region has the DNA TGTGCCAGTAGTACCGGGACAGCCTGGGAAAAACTGTTTTTT. Protein: CASSTGTAWEKLFF.

The chain carries TRBV28 and TRBJ2-7, with 7 bases lining up with TRBD1. The CDR3 is 12 residues long. The germline V gene encodes CDR1 MDHEN and CDR2 SYDVKM. The V segment lost 6 bases and the J segment 3 bases; nucleotides outside the gene matches: 2. The CDR3 bases are TGTGCCAGCAGCAGGGACAGCTACGAGCAGTACTTC. Translated, it gives CASSRDSYEQYF.

The chain combines TRBV6-5 with TRBJ1-1, with TRBD1 matching 7 bases. Trimming took 7 bases from V and 9 from J; bases not matched to a gene: 14. Per the germline V gene, CDR1 is MNHEY and CDR2 is SVGAGI. The CDR3 has 14 amino acids. In nucleotides, the CDR3 is TGTGCCAGCACCATCGACAGCCGGGGACAGAAAGCTTTCTTT. Amino acids: CASTIDSRGQKAFF.

The V and J genes are TRBV11-2 and TRBJ2-5; TRBD1 or TRBD2 may be the D gene (5 bases each). From germline, CDR1 is SGHAT and CDR2 FQNNGV. Trimming took off 1 base at V and 2 bases at J, with 8 bases between the two ends. This CDR3 has 14 amino acids. CDR3 coding DNA: TGTGCCAGCAGCTTAGTGGGGGTTCAAGAGACCCAGTACTTC. Protein sequence: CASSLVGVQETQYF.

The gene calls are TRBV4-3 and TRBJ2-7, with D perhaps TRBD1 (6 bases). In germline, CDR1 is LGHNA, CDR2 YSLEER. The CDR3 has 17 amino acids. V was trimmed by 1 base and J by 3 bases, leaving 19 bases between them. The CDR3, as DNA: TGCGCCAGCAGCCAAGCCCCCCAGACAGGCCCTTACTACGAGCAGTACTTC. This sequence encodes CASSQAPQTGPYYEQYF.

This chain uses TRBV5-1 with TRBJ1-1; D is perhaps TRBD1 (6 bases). There are 15 residues in the CDR3. Germline CDR1 is SGHRS and CDR2 is YFSETQ. V was clipped by 0 bases and J by 4 bases, with 13 bases between them. In DNA, the CDR3 is TGCGCCAGCAGCTTGGACGGACAGAAAATCACTGAAGCTTTCTTT. Protein sequence: CASSLDGQKITEAFF.

This clone was detected many times. J is TRBJ2-6 and V is TRBV6-4; TRBD1 matches at 7 bases. Germline CDR1 reads MRHNA; CDR2 reads SNTAGT. Trimming took 6 bases from V and 0 from J; bases not matched to a gene: 5. The CDR3 contains 16 residues. DNA of the CDR3: TGTGCCAGCAGCCGGGACAGCAACTCTGGGGCCAACGTCCTGACTTTC. This codes for CASSRDSNSGANVLTF.

The rearrangement uses TRBV11-2 and TRBJ2-3; a possible D gene is TRBD2 (6 bases). Germline lookup yields CDR1 SGHAT and CDR2 FQNNGV. Trimming pared 1 base from V and 1 base from J, leaving 12 bases between. The CDR3 runs 16 residues. CDR3 nucleotides: TGTGCCAGCAGCTTAGGGGGACTTACCCGCACAGATACGCAGTATTTT. Protein sequence: CASSLGGLTRTDTQYF.

This chain uses TRBV19 with TRBJ1-5; D is possibly TRBD1 (6 bases). Between the trimmed V and J ends, which lost 7 bases and 6 bases, there was a span of 19 bases. Germline V gives CDR1 LNHDA, CDR2 SQIVND (reference sequence). The CDR3 totals 15 residues. CDR3 sequence reads: CASTLFRGGGQPQHF. Written as DNA, the CDR3 is TGTGCCAGTACCTTGTTCAGGGGAGGCGGTCAGCCCCAGCATTTT.

The rearrangement links TRBV3-1 (or the pseudogene TRBV3-2) to TRBJ2-7, with TRBD1 matching over 8 bases. The ends lost 1 base at V and 5 bases at J; junction bases unmatched: 4. The CDR3 loop spans 14 amino acids. Germline CDR1 reads LGHDT; CDR2 reads YNNKEL (reference sequence). CDR3 nucleotides: TGTGCCAGCAGCCAAGTTGGACAGGGCAACGAGCAGTACTTC. Its translation: CASSQVGQGNEQYF.

The chain couples TRBV28 to TRBJ1-5; 7 bases are a match to TRBD1. CDR3 size: 15 residues. The germline CDR1 and CDR2 sequences are MDHEN and SYDVKM. The J segment lost 9 bases and the V segment lost 3 bases, leaving 11 bases of the junction unmatched. The CDR3 nucleotides are TGTGCCAGCAGTTTCTCGGACAGGCAGTATATGCCCCAGCATTTT. Translating it yields CASSFSDRQYMPQHF.

The CDR3 DNA is TGTGCCAGCAGATCCCCAGGGGGCAATCAGCCCCAGCATTTT. This codes for CASRSPGGNQPQHF. The V call is TRBV28, the J call TRBJ1-5, with D tentatively TRBD1 (6 bases). Deletions cut 6 bases from V and 2 bases from J, with 11 bases between. The CDR3 has 14 amino acids. CDR1 is MDHEN and CDR2 is SYDVKM in the germline V gene.

The chain recombines TRBV19 with TRBJ2-1; the match to TRBD2 covers 10 bases. V was pared by 4 bases and J by 5 bases, with 8 bases of the junction left unmatched. Germline values: CDR1 LNHDA, CDR2 SQIVND (reference sequence). This CDR3 has 16 amino acids. The CDR3 DNA reads as TGTGCCAGTAGTACCCTAGCGGGAGAAAGTGACAATGAGCAGTTCTTC. Residues: CASSTLAGESDNEQFF.

This clone was observed a single time. The germline gene is not matched at one end of the junction; a read error may be the cause. This chain joins TRBV10-3 and TRBJ2-7; 7 bases are a match to TRBD1. This CDR3 comprises 16 residues. Germline V gene lookup returns CDR1 ENHRY and CDR2 SYGVKD. The CDR3 reads CAVSVLSGGTPYEQYF. The CDR3 nucleotides read TGTGCCGTCAGTGTTTTGTCAGGGGGTACCCCCTACGAGCAGTACTTC.